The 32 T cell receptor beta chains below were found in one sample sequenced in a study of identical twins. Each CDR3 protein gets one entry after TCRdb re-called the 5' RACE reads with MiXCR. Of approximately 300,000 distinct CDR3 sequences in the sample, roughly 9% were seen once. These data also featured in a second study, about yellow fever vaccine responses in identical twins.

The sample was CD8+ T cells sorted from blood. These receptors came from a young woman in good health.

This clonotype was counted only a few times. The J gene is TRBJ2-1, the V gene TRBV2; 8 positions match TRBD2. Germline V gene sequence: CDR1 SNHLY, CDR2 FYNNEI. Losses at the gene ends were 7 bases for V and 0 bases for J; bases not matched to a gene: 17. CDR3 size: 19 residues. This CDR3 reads CASNLLNSLAEPSYNEQFF. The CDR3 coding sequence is TGTGCCAGCAACCTTCTCAATTCACTAGCGGAGCCCTCCTACAATGAGCAGTTCTTC.

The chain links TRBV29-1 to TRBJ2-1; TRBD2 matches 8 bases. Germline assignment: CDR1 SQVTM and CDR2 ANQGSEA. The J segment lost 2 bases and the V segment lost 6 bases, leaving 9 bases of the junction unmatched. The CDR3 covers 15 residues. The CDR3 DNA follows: TGCAGCGTGGTACTAGCGGCCTCCACCTACAATGAGCAGTTCTTC. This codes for CSVVLAASTYNEQFF.

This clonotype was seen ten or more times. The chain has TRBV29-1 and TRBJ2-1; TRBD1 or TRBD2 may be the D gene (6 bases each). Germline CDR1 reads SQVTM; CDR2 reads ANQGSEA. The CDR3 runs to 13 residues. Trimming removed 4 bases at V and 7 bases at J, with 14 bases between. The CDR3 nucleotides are TGCAGCGTTGGCTGGGGGGCAGAAAATGAGCAGTTCTTC. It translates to CSVGWGAENEQFF.

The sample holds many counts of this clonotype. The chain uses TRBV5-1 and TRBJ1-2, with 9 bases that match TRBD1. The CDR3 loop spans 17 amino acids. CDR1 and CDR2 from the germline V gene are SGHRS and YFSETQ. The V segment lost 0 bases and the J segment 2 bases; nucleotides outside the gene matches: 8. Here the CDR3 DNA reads TGCGCCAGCAGCTTGGAACAGGGGGCGCGAGCAAACTATGGCTACACCTTC. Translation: CASSLEQGARANYGYTF.

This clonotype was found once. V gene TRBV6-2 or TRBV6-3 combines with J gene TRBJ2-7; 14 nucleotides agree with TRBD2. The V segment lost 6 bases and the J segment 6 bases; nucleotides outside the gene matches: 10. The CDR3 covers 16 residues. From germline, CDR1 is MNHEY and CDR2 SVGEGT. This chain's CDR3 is CASSSPGLAGVGEQYF. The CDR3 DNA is TGTGCCAGCAGCTCCCCGGGACTAGCGGGAGTCGGCGAGCAGTACTTC.

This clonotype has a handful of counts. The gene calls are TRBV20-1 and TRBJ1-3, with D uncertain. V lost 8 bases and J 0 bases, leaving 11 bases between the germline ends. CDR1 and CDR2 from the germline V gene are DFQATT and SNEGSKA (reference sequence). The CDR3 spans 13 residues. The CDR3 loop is CSFLQISGNTIYF. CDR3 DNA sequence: TGCAGTTTTCTTCAGATCTCTGGAAACACCATATATTTT.

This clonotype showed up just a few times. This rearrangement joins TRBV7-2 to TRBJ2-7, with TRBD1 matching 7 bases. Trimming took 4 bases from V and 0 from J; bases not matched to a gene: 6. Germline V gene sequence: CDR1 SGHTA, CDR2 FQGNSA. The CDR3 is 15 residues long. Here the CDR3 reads CASSWRTGSSYEQYF. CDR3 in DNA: TGTGCCAGCAGCTGGAGGACAGGTAGCTCCTACGAGCAGTACTTC.

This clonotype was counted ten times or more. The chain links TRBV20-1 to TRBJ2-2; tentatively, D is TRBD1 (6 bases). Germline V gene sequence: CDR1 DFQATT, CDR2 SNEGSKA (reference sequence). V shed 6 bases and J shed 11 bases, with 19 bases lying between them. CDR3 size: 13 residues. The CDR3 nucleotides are TGCAGTGCACCCGTGGGGGACACCCATGAGCTGTTTTTT. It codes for CSAPVGDTHELFF.

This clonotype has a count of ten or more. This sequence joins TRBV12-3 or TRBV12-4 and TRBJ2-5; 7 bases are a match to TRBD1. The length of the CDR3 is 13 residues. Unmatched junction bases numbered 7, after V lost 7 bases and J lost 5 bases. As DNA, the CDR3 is TGTGCCAGCACTCAAGGGGGCGGTGAGACCCAGTACTTC. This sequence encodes CASTQGGGETQYF.

CDR3 region: CAISPGQTYEQYF. The CDR3 coding sequence is TGTGCCATCAGTCCGGGACAGACCTACGAGCAGTACTTC. The gene calls are TRBV10-3 and TRBJ2-7; 7 bases match TRBD1. In germline, CDR1 is ENHRY, CDR2 SYGVKD. The CDR3 has 13 amino acids. V was pared by 5 bases and J by 2 bases, with 3 bases of the junction left unmatched.

The CDR3 loop reads CASSALGKETQYF. The DNA of the CDR3 is TGTGCCAGCAGTGCCCTAGGTAAAGAGACCCAGTACTTC. This chain links TRBV12-3 or TRBV12-4 with TRBJ2-5, with D uncertain. This CDR3 is 13 amino acids long. V was trimmed by 5 bases and J by 3 bases, leaving 10 bases between them.

DNA of the CDR3: TGCGCCAGCAGCCAAGAAGACAGACTTGGGGCCTACGAGCAGTACTTC. It encodes CASSQEDRLGAYEQYF. This chain uses TRBV4-1 with TRBJ2-7; TRBD1 is a possible D gene (5 bases). Looked up from germline, CDR1 is MGHRA and CDR2 is YSYEKL. V was cut by 0 bases and J by 2 bases, with 14 bases left in between. CDR3 length equals 16 residues.

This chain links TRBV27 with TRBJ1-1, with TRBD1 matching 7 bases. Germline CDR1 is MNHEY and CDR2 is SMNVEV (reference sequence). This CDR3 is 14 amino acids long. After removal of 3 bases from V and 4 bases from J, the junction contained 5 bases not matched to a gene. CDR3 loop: CASSLQNRGTEAFF. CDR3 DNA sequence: TGTGCCAGCAGTTTGCAGAACAGGGGCACTGAAGCTTTCTTT.

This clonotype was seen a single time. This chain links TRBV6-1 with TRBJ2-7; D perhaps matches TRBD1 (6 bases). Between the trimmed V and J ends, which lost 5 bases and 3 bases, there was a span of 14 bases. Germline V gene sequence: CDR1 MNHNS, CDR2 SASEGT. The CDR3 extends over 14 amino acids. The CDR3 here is CASSPRTDNYEQYF. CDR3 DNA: TGTGCCAGCAGTCCCAGGACAGATAACTACGAGCAGTACTTC.

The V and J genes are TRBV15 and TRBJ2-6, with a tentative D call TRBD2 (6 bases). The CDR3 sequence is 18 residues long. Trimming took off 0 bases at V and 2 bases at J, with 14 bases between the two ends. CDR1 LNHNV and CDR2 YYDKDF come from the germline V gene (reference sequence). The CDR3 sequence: CATSRDLTSGAGANVLTF. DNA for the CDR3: TGTGCCACCAGCAGAGATTTAACGTCGGGGGCTGGGGCCAACGTCCTGACTTTC.

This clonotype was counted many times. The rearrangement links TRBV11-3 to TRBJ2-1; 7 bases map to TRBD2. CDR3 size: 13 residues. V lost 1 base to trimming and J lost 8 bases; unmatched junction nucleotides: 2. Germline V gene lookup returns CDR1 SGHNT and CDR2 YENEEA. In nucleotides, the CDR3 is TGTGCCAGCAGCTTAGCGGGAGGACATGAGCAGTTCTTC. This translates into CASSLAGGHEQFF.

In nucleotides, the CDR3 is TGTGCCACCAGCAGAGATCTGGGACTGAGGGATGAGCAGTTCTTC. Protein: CATSRDLGLRDEQFF. This chain joins TRBV15 and TRBJ2-1; the D gene is possibly TRBD2 (6 bases). The CDR3 length is 15 residues. Trimming removed 0 bases from V and 8 bases from J, with 14 bases in between. The germline CDR1 and CDR2 sequences are LNHNV and YYDKDF (reference sequence).

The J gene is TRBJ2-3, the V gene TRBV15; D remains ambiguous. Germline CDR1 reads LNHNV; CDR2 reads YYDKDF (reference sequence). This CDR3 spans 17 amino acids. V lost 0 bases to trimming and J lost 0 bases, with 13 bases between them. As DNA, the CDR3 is TGTGCCACCAGCAGAGATCTCATGGCAGCTAGCACAGATACGCAGTATTTT. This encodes CATSRDLMAASTDTQYF.

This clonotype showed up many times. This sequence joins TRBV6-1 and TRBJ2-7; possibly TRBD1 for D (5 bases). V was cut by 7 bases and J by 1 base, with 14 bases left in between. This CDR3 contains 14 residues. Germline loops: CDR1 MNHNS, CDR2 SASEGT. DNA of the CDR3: TGTGCCAGCAAACAGGACCCTGGGTCCTACGAGCAGTACTTC. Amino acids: CASKQDPGSYEQYF.

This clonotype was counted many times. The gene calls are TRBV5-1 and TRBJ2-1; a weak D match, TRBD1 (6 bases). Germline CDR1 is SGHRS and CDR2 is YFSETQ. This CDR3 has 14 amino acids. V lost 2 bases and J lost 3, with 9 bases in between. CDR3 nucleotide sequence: TGCGCCAGCAGCTTAGAAGGGGGCTACAATGAGCAGTTCTTC. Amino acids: CASSLEGGYNEQFF.

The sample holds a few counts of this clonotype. The CDR3 sequence: CASSFSAGLVYEQYF. The DNA of the CDR3 is TGTGCCAGCAGCTTCTCAGCGGGACTAGTGTACGAGCAGTACTTC. This chain uses TRBV7-2 with TRBJ2-7, with 8 bases identical to TRBD2. Germline CDR1 SGHTA, CDR2 FQGNSA. The CDR3 has 15 amino acids. Trimming removed 3 bases from V and 4 bases from J; junction bases left unmatched: 8.

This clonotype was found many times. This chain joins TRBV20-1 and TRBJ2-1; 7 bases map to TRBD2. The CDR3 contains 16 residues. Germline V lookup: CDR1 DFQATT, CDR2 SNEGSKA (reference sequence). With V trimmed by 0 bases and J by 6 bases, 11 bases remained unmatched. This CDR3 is CSARDVAGGETNEQFF. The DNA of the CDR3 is TGCAGTGCTAGAGATGTAGCGGGTGGGGAGACCAATGAGCAGTTCTTC.

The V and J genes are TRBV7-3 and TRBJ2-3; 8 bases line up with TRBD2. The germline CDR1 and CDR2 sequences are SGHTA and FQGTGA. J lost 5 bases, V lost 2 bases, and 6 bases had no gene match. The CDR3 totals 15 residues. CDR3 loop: CASSLAGGAIDTQYF. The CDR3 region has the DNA TGTGCCAGCAGCTTAGCCGGGGGGGCCATAGATACGCAGTATTTT.

CDR3 nucleotides: TGTGCCAGCAGCTCCCAGGGTAACCACGAGCAGTACTTC. Translated: CASSSQGNHEQYF. The rearrangement uses TRBV11-2 and TRBJ2-7, with a weak D call TRBD1 (5 bases). V was trimmed by 4 bases and J by 5 bases, leaving 12 bases between them. The CDR3 is 13 amino acids. CDR1 and CDR2 (germline): SGHAT, FQNNGV.

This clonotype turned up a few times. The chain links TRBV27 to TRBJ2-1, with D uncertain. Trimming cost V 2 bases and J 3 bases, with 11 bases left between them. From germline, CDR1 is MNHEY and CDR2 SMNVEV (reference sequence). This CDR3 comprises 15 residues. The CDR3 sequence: CASSLSEQFYNEQFF. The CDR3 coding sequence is TGTGCCAGCAGTTTAAGTGAACAGTTCTACAATGAGCAGTTCTTC.

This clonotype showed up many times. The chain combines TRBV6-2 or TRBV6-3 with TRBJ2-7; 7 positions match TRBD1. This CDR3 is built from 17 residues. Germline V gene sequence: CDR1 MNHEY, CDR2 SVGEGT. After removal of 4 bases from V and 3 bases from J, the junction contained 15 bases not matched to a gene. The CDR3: CASSSIKPGQSNYEQYF. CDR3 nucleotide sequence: TGTGCCAGCAGTTCCATAAAGCCGGGACAGAGCAACTACGAGCAGTACTTC.

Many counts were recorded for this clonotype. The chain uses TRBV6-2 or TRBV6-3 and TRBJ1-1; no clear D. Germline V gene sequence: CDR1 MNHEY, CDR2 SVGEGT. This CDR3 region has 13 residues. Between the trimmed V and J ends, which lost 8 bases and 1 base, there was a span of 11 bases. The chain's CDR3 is CASVTRENTEAFF. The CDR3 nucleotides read TGTGCCAGCGTTACCCGGGAGAACACTGAAGCTTTCTTT.

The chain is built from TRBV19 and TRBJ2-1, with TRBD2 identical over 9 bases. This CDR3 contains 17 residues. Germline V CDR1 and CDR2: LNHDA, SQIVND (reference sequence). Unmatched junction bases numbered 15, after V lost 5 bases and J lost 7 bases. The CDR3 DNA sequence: TGTGCCAGTAGTGACTACAACAAACAGACTAGCGGTAATGAGCAGTTCTTC. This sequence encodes CASSDYNKQTSGNEQFF.

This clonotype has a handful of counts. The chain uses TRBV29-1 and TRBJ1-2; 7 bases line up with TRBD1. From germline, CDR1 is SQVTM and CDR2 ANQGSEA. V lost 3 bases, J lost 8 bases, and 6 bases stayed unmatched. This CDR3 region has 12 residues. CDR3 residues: CSVDPQGDGYTF. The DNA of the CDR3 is TGCAGCGTTGATCCGCAGGGGGACGGCTACACCTTC. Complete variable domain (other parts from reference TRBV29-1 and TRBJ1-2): SAVISQKPSRDICQRGTSLTIQCQVDSQVTMMFWYRQQPGQSLTLIATANQGSEATYESGFVIDKFPISRPNLTFSTLTVSNMSPEDSSIYLCSVDPQGDGYTFGSGTRLTVV.

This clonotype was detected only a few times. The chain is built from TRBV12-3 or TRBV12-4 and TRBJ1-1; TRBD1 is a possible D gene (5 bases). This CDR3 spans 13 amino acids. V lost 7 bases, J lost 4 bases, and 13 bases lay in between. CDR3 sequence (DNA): TGTGCCAGCACACCCAGGGTGGTCACTGAAGCTTTCTTT. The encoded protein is CASTPRVVTEAFF.

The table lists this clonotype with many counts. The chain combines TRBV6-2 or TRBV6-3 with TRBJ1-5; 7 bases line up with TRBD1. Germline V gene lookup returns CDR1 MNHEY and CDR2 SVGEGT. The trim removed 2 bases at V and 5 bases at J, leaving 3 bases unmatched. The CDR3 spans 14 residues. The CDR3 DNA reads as TGTGCCAGCAGTTACCAGGGGGGGCATCAGCCCCAGCATTTT. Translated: CASSYQGGHQPQHF.

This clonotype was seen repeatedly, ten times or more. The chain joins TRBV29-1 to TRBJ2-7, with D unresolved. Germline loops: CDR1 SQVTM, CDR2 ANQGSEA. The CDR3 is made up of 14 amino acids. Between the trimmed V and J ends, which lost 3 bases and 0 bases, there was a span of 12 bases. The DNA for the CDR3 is TGCAGCGTTGAGGTGCCCAGTTCCTCCTACGAGCAGTACTTC. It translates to CSVEVPSSSYEQYF.